This passage covers 2 T cell receptor beta chains from one sample sequenced in a study of radiation and T cells in renal cell carcinoma. TCRdb keeps only in-frame clones here, not all; method: immunoSEQ multiplex PCR. The profile shows 150,000 to 200,000 clones, 88% of them singletons. Time point noted: blood 4 weeks post-SBRT, at nephrectomy. The treatment here: 15 Gy SBRT to primary tumor, nephrectomy 4 weeks later. The material was blood, obtained from a patient whose treatment included radiotherapy and nephrectomy. Receptor source: a woman aged 45 to 65 with renal cell carcinoma.

This rearrangement joins TRBV5-1 to TRBJ2-3; no reliable D call. Germline lookup yields CDR1 SGHRS and CDR2 YFSETQ. Trimming pared 0 bases from V and 1 base from J, leaving 9 bases between. The CDR3 loop spans 15 amino acids. CDR3 region: CASSLVASRTDTQYF. DNA of the CDR3: TGCGCCAGCAGCTTGGTTGCCAGCCGCACAGATACGCAGTATTTT.

The chain combines TRBV4-3 with TRBJ2-1, with 9 bases identical to TRBD1. The CDR3 runs to 18 residues. The V segment lost 1 base and the J segment 2 bases; nucleotides outside the gene matches: 9. Looked up from germline, CDR1 is LGHNA and CDR2 is YSLEER. CDR3 loop: CASSQGPGTGTPYNEQFF. CDR3 nucleotides: TGCGCCAGCAGCCAAGGCCCCGGGACAGGGACCCCCTACAATGAGCAGTTCTTC.